These 25 T cell receptor beta chains originate from one sample sequenced in a study of cytomegalovirus exposure and HLA in healthy donors. PCR amplification relied on 60 Vbeta primers (plus 13 Jbeta primers). Profiled with immunoSEQ multiplex PCR; TCRdb holds only in-frame clones, not every one. This table lists 41,000 or so clones. Sequences were obtained from PBMCs. The source is a man aged 25 to 40 in good health and CMV-seronegative.

The chain is built from TRBV7-8 and TRBJ1-2, with TRBD1 matching 8 bases. J lost 1 base, V lost 5 bases, and 12 bases had no gene match. The CDR3 runs to 17 residues. Per the germline V gene, CDR1 is SGHVS and CDR2 is FQNEAQ. CDR3 DNA: TGTGCCAGCAGCATGGGACAGGCGACTACCCTTAACTATGGCTACACCTTC. It codes for CASSMGQATTLNYGYTF.

The chain uses TRBV2 and TRBJ1-2; TRBD1 might be the D (6 bases). Germline-derived CDR1 and CDR2 are SNHLY and FYNNEI. The CDR3 loop spans 14 amino acids. V was cut by 9 bases and J by 4 bases, with 18 bases left in between. The CDR3 DNA reads as TGTGCCAGACGTTCAATAGACAGGACCTATGGCTACACCTTC. It specifies CARRSIDRTYGYTF.

The chain recombines TRBV29-1 with TRBJ2-1, with 8 bases fitting TRBD2. This CDR3 region has 14 residues. V shed 4 bases and J 7 bases; nucleotides not matched to a gene: 9. Germline V gene sequence: CDR1 SQVTM, CDR2 ANQGSEA. CDR3: CSVVSGALENEQFF. CDR3 bases: TGCAGCGTTGTTAGCGGGGCCCTGGAGAATGAGCAGTTCTTC.

The chain recombines TRBV5-1 with TRBJ2-3; a possible D gene is TRBD2 (6 bases). This CDR3 has 16 amino acids. CDR1 and CDR2 from the germline V gene are SGHRS and YFSETQ. The V end lost 1 base, the J end lost 1 base, and 13 bases lay between the germline ends. The CDR3 sequence: CASSLRGTGGTDTQYF. The CDR3 DNA is TGCGCCAGCAGCTTGCGTGGGACTGGTGGCACAGATACGCAGTATTTT.

This sequence joins TRBV4-3 and TRBJ2-6; tentative D call: TRBD2 (5 bases). V lost 1 base, J lost 2 bases, and 9 bases lay in between. Germline V gene sequence: CDR1 LGHNA, CDR2 YSLEER. The CDR3 totals 16 residues. The CDR3 protein is CASSQGRGTGANVLTF. The CDR3 DNA is TGCGCCAGCAGCCAAGGGAGAGGGACTGGGGCCAACGTCCTGACTTTC.

V is TRBV4-3 and J is TRBJ2-3, with 9 positions matching TRBD1. Germline assignment: CDR1 LGHNA and CDR2 YSLEER. V trimming: 6 bases; J trimming: 1 base; junction bases outside the gene matches: 8. This CDR3 is built from 16 residues. The CDR3 spells CASSTGTGTGTDTQYF. The CDR3 bases are TGCGCCAGCAGTACCGGGACAGGGACTGGCACAGATACGCAGTATTTT.

V and J are TRBV5-6 and TRBJ1-4; D not resolved. V was cut by 2 bases and J by 8 bases, with 7 bases left in between. This CDR3 is 12 amino acids long. Germline-derived CDR1 and CDR2 are SGHDT and YYEEEE. The CDR3 coding sequence is TGTGCCAGCAGCTTACAGCCCGAAAAACTGTTTTTT. It is translated as CASSLQPEKLFF.

The chain recombines TRBV7-2 with TRBJ1-2; 9 bases match TRBD1. From germline, CDR1 is SGHTA and CDR2 FQGNSA. There are 13 residues in the CDR3. The V and J ends lost 2 bases and 8 bases, in that order; junction bases with no gene match: 3. The DNA for the CDR3 is TGTGCCAGCAGCTTATTGGACAGGGGCGGCTACACCTTC. Translation: CASSLLDRGGYTF.

This sequence joins TRBV7-3 and TRBJ2-3; D gene uncertain. V was clipped by 0 bases and J by 2 bases, with 12 bases between them. The CDR3 is made up of 16 amino acids. The V gene's germline CDR1 is SGHTA and CDR2 FQGTGA. As DNA, the CDR3 is TGTGCCAGCAGCTTAACTCCTTCTAAAACCACAGATACGCAGTATTTT. Its protein product is CASSLTPSKTTDTQYF.

The J gene is TRBJ2-7, the V gene TRBV5-1, with a possible D match to TRBD1 (6 bases). CDR1 is SGHRS and CDR2 is YFSETQ in the germline V gene. This CDR3 has 13 residues. The V end lost 4 bases, the J end lost 6 bases, and 14 bases lay between the germline ends. CDR3 bases: TGCGCCAGCAGCCTCGACAGGCTTGGCGAGCAGTACTTC. Its protein is CASSLDRLGEQYF.

The chain employs TRBV7-2 and TRBJ2-1; 14 positions match TRBD2. There are 16 residues in the CDR3. V lost 3 bases, J lost 10 bases, and 8 bases stayed unmatched. The germline V gene has CDR1 SGHTA and CDR2 FQGNSA. As DNA, the CDR3 is TGTGCCAGCAGCTTGGGACTAGCGGGAGTTGCCGGGGAGCAGTTCTTC. It codes for CASSLGLAGVAGEQFF. The full variable domain, its missing parts supplied by reference TRBV7-2 and TRBJ2-1, is GAGVSQSPSNKVTEKGKDVELRCDPISGHTALYWYRQSLGQGLEFLIYFQGNSAPDKSGLPSDRFSAERTGGSVSTLTIQRTQQEDSAVYLCASSLGLAGVAGEQFFGPGTRLTVL.

The chain uses TRBV15 and TRBJ1-1; D possibly corresponds to TRBD1 (6 bases). This CDR3 has 15 amino acids. The V gene's germline CDR1 is LNHNV and CDR2 YYDKDF (reference sequence). Between the trimmed V and J ends, which lost 0 bases and 7 bases, there was a span of 15 bases. The CDR3 DNA sequence: TGTGCCACCAGCAGAGATGGGAGACAGGCGAGTGAAGCTTTCTTT. This gives the protein CATSRDGRQASEAFF.

The rearrangement uses TRBV5-1 and TRBJ2-1; 10 bases line up with TRBD2. Germline loops: CDR1 SGHRS, CDR2 YFSETQ. The CDR3 has 16 residues. V shed 0 bases and J 6 bases; nucleotides not matched to a gene: 6. The CDR3 protein is CASSLVASGGSNEQFF. In nucleotides, the CDR3 is TGCGCCAGCAGCTTGGTCGCTAGCGGGGGATCCAATGAGCAGTTCTTC.

This sequence joins TRBV5-5 and TRBJ2-1, with D maybe TRBD2 (5 bases). CDR1 and CDR2 from the germline V gene are SGHKS and YYEKEE (reference sequence). This CDR3 is 15 amino acids long. Trimming left V 5 bases short and J 5 bases short, with 17 bases between. CDR3 DNA: TGTGCCAGCAGGTCTCTACCGGGGAGCGACAATGAGCAGTTCTTC. Translation gives CASRSLPGSDNEQFF.

The chain uses TRBV7-9 and TRBJ1-4; TRBD1 aligns across 8 bases. Germline V gene sequence: CDR1 SEHNR, CDR2 FQNEAQ (reference sequence). The CDR3 runs 14 residues. V shed 2 bases and J 7 bases; nucleotides not matched to a gene: 3. CDR3 sequence: CASSLRQGSEKLFF. The CDR3 nucleotides read TGTGCCAGCAGCTTAAGACAGGGGAGTGAAAAACTGTTTTTT.

This chain links TRBV13 with TRBJ1-1; D call uncertain. Germline V CDR1 and CDR2: PRHDT, FYEKMQ (reference sequence). This CDR3 has 14 residues. V was shortened by 1 base and J by 0 bases, with 6 bases between the two germline ends. The DNA of the CDR3 is TGTGCCAGCAGCTTAGCAAAGCTGAACACTGAAGCTTTCTTT. Translated, it gives CASSLAKLNTEAFF. The whole variable domain, remainder taken from reference TRBV13 and TRBJ1-1, is AAGVIQSPRHLIKEKRETATLKCYPIPRHDTVYWYQQGPGQDPQFLISFYEKMQSDKGSIPDRFSAQQFSDYHSELNMSSLELGDSALYFCASSLAKLNTEAFFGQGTRLTVV.

The J gene is TRBJ2-7, the V gene TRBV6-5, with 9 bases matching TRBD1. The CDR3 spans 15 residues. With 7 bases clipped from V and 4 bases from J, the junction kept 11 bases outside the gene matches. Germline CDR1 is MNHEY and CDR2 is SVGAGI. The CDR3 reads CASIGQGSSQYEQYF. The CDR3 coding sequence is TGTGCCAGCATTGGACAGGGGTCTTCTCAATACGAGCAGTACTTC.

The chain couples TRBV7-9 to TRBJ2-7; a possible D gene is TRBD2 (6 bases). The CDR3 runs to 15 residues. The V gene's germline CDR1 is SEHNR and CDR2 FQNEAQ (reference sequence). V gave up 4 bases and J gave up 3 bases, with 16 bases separating them. CDR3 region: CASSWDRTTDYEQYF. The CDR3 bases are TGTGCCAGCAGCTGGGACCGGACTACAGACTACGAGCAGTACTTC.

This chain joins TRBV18 and TRBJ2-1, with TRBD2 matching over 9 bases. The CDR3 is 13 amino acids. Germline V gene data show CDR1 as KGHSH and CDR2 as LQKENI. Trimming removed 4 bases from V and 5 bases from J; junction bases left unmatched: 0. The CDR3, as DNA: TGTGCCAGCTCACTAGCGGGAGACAATGAGCAGTTCTTC. Amino acids: CASSLAGDNEQFF.

CDR3 nucleotide sequence: TGTGCCAGCAGCATAGAACGGACAGGCTATGGCTACACCTTC. It codes for CASSIERTGYGYTF. The V call is TRBV7-9, the J call TRBJ1-2; the match to TRBD1 covers 7 bases. With 5 bases clipped from V and 4 bases from J, the junction kept 7 bases outside the gene matches. The CDR3 extends over 14 amino acids. The germline gives CDR1 SEHNR, CDR2 FQNEAQ (reference sequence).

The chain links TRBV27 to TRBJ1-6; 9 bases line up with TRBD1. Germline trimming cut 6 bases from V and 1 base from J; bases unmatched to any gene: 13. The germline gives CDR1 MNHEY, CDR2 SMNVEV (reference sequence). This CDR3 is built from 19 residues. CDR3 coding DNA: TGTGCCAGCAGAAGGACAGGGGTTTCAAGTCTTTCCTATAATTCACCCCTCCACTTT. It is translated as CASRRTGVSSLSYNSPLHF.

V and J are TRBV5-1 and TRBJ2-7; D gene uncertain. The germline V gene has CDR1 SGHRS and CDR2 YFSETQ. V lost 4 bases to trimming and J lost 3 bases, with 11 bases between them. CDR3 length equals 13 residues. The CDR3 spells CASSATTGYEQYF. In DNA, the CDR3 is TGCGCCAGCAGCGCTACGACTGGCTACGAGCAGTACTTC.

This chain joins TRBV18 and TRBJ2-7; tentatively, D is TRBD1 (5 bases). V lost 3 bases and J lost 3, with 18 bases in between. The CDR3 sequence is 16 residues long. Per the germline V gene, CDR1 is KGHSH and CDR2 is LQKENI. The CDR3 loop is CASSPGRNDRRYEQYF. For the CDR3, the DNA is TGTGCCAGCTCACCGGGGCGGAATGACAGACGCTACGAGCAGTACTTC.

In nucleotides, the CDR3 is TGTGCCAGCAGCGTTAGCGGGAACACTGAAGCTTTCTTT. Translated: CASSVSGNTEAFF. The chain links TRBV9 to TRBJ1-1; D gene unclear. CDR1 is SGDLS, CDR2 YYNGEE, per germline. The V end was cut by 2 bases, the J end by 1 base, with 6 bases between. The CDR3 consists of 13 residues.

The rearrangement links TRBV7-9 to TRBJ2-1; the match to TRBD2 covers 9 bases. This CDR3 has 15 residues. From germline, CDR1 is SEHNR and CDR2 FQNEAQ (reference sequence). V trimming: 2 bases; J trimming: 5 bases; junction bases outside the gene matches: 4. CDR3: CASSLLAGSDNEQFF. The CDR3 DNA follows: TGTGCCAGCAGCTTACTAGCGGGATCCGACAATGAGCAGTTCTTC.